In this sample, the clone carrying this T cell receptor (beta chain) turned up many times. The target antigen is unknown. Specified time point: longitudinal time-point 1 (baseline). The unsorted libraries had their origin in 2 million PBMCs stored at -80 C. Germline CDR1 is MNHNS and CDR2 is SASEGT. The CDR3 is 15 residues long. The V end lost 8 bases, the J end lost 3 bases, and 16 bases lay between the germline ends. The record originates from a study of neurological immune-mediated disorders. The cDNA was generated by 5'RACE with 10-nucleotide random UMIs. In each sequencing run, over 170 million TCR-beta sequences were generated from 15-18 subjects. TCRdb re-analysed the 5' RACE reads in MiXCR, keeping a single row per CDR3 protein. This sample has tens of thousands of distinct CDR3 sequences, with over 8.5% found just once. The study, taken as a whole, reports: Across subjects, expanded clones had no CDR3 amino acid sequences in common, pointing to private repertoires in all groups.

This rearrangement joins TRBV6-1 to TRBJ2-2; perhaps TRBD2 as D (5 bases). What was sequenced was PBMCs. This TCR came from a male donor with HTLV-1-associated myelopathy (HAM/TSP). CDR3 protein: CASGNRGTDTGELFF. CDR3 sequence (DNA): TGTGCCAGCGGAAATCGGGGTACGGACACCGGGGAGCTGTTTTTT.